Listed below are T cell receptor beta chains from one sample, sequenced in a study of regulatory T cells in long-lasting Graves disease. Each CDR3 protein is one row after TCRdb ran MiXCR on the multiplex PCR reads. This table has around 400,000 distinct CDR3 sequences, roughly 23% appearing once. This specimen consisted of peripheral blood mononuclear cells (PBMCs), obtained when the disease was refractory, from a patient treated with antithyroid drugs. The receptors were gathered from a woman in her thirties or forties with Graves disease. CDR3s include the opening cysteine and the closing phenylalanine or tryptophan. Fields, in order: CDR3 DNA, CDR3 protein, V gene, D gene, J gene, clone size. The D gene is left open where the match is weak. Clone size is stated in some rows and not others, as once, few, many or a class when expanded.

cdr3_nt: TGTGCCAGCAGTTACGATGGGGAGCAGTTCTTC
cdr3_aa: CASSYDGEQFF
v_call: TRBV6-5
d_call: NA
j_call: TRBJ2-1
clone_size: few

cdr3_nt: TGTGCCATCAGTATACTAGACACCGGGGAGCTGTTTTTT
cdr3_aa: CAISILDTGELFF
v_call: TRBV10-3
d_call: NA
j_call: TRBJ2-2
clone_size: NA

cdr3_nt: TGTGCCAGCAGCTTAGGCCTGACAGGACCAGCTAACTATGGCTACACCTTC
cdr3_aa: CASSLGLTGPANYGYTF
v_call: TRBV11-2
d_call: NA
j_call: TRBJ1-2
clone_size: many

cdr3_nt: TGTGCCAGCAGTTTCTCCGATCCCAATCAGCCCCAGCATTTT
cdr3_aa: CASSFSDPNQPQHF
v_call: TRBV28
d_call: NA
j_call: TRBJ1-5
clone_size: many

cdr3_nt: TGTGCCAGCAGTGAAGAAGGAAGGGAACCCTACAATGAGCAGTTCTTC
cdr3_aa: CASSEEGREPYNEQFF
v_call: TRBV6-1
d_call: NA
j_call: TRBJ2-1
clone_size: few

cdr3_nt: TGCAGCGTTGGGCGCTCTGGGGCCAACGTCCTGACTTTC
cdr3_aa: CSVGRSGANVLTF
v_call: TRBV29-1
d_call: NA
j_call: TRBJ2-6
clone_size: few

cdr3_nt: TGTGCCAGCAGTCCGACGGGCCGACTAGCGGGACTCCAAGAGACCCAGTACTTC
cdr3_aa: CASSPTGRLAGLQETQYF
v_call: TRBV28
d_call: TRBD2
j_call: TRBJ2-5
clone_size: NA

cdr3_nt: TGTGCCAGCAGGTCTAGCGGTCGGCAGTACTTC
cdr3_aa: CASRSSGRQYF
v_call: TRBV12-3/TRBV12-4
d_call: TRBD2
j_call: TRBJ2-7
clone_size: many

cdr3_nt: TGTGCCAGCGGAACTACGAGCACAGATACGCAGTATTTT
cdr3_aa: CASGTTSTDTQYF
v_call: TRBV28
d_call: NA
j_call: TRBJ2-3
clone_size: NA

cdr3_nt: TGCAGTGCCATAGCAAACTCTGGGGCCAACGTCCTGACTTTC
cdr3_aa: CSAIANSGANVLTF
v_call: TRBV20-1
d_call: NA
j_call: TRBJ2-6
clone_size: NA

cdr3_nt: TGTGCCAGCAGCTCTCCGGGACAGGGGTCAGATACGCAGTATTTT
cdr3_aa: CASSSPGQGSDTQYF
v_call: TRBV28
d_call: TRBD1
j_call: TRBJ2-3
clone_size: few

cdr3_nt: TGTGCCAGCACACTCGGGACTAGCGGGGGACACGAGCAGTACTTC
cdr3_aa: CASTLGTSGGHEQYF
v_call: TRBV11-2
d_call: TRBD2
j_call: TRBJ2-7
clone_size: NA

cdr3_nt: TGTGCCAGCGGGGGCACTAGCGGATTCTACGAGCAGTACTTC
cdr3_aa: CASGGTSGFYEQYF
v_call: TRBV28
d_call: TRBD2
j_call: TRBJ2-7
clone_size: many

cdr3_nt: TGTGCCGGAAGCTTACAGGGAAGTGCGGATACGCAGTATTTT
cdr3_aa: CAGSLQGSADTQYF
v_call: TRBV28
d_call: NA
j_call: TRBJ2-3
clone_size: few

cdr3_nt: TGTGCCAGCAGTTTGGGGGGCAGGGTAGGTCAGCCCCAGCATTTT
cdr3_aa: CASSLGGRVGQPQHF
v_call: TRBV12-3/TRBV12-4
d_call: NA
j_call: TRBJ1-5
clone_size: NA

cdr3_nt: TGTGCCAGCAGCTCCCAGGGGGCGGCTATTCCATATGGCTACACCTTC
cdr3_aa: CASSSQGAAIPYGYTF
v_call: TRBV5-4
d_call: TRBD1
j_call: TRBJ1-2
clone_size: few

cdr3_nt: TGTGCCAGCAGCCCGGCCGGGAGGACTGAAGCTTTCTTT
cdr3_aa: CASSPAGRTEAFF
v_call: TRBV11-2
d_call: NA
j_call: TRBJ1-1
clone_size: many

cdr3_nt: TGTGCCAGCAGTTTCCAAGGGGTAAAAGAGACCCAGTACTTC
cdr3_aa: CASSFQGVKETQYF
v_call: TRBV12-3/TRBV12-4
d_call: NA
j_call: TRBJ2-5
clone_size: many

cdr3_nt: TGTGCCAGCAGTTGGGATCTACCGGGGGTCGAGCAGTACTTC
cdr3_aa: CASSWDLPGVEQYF
v_call: TRBV28
d_call: NA
j_call: TRBJ2-7
clone_size: many

cdr3_nt: TGTGCCAGCAGCAAACTAGCGGGAGGGCCCCACTTC
cdr3_aa: CASSKLAGGPHF
v_call: TRBV7-2
d_call: TRBD2
j_call: TRBJ2-5
clone_size: NA

cdr3_nt: TGTGCCAGCAGTTACTGGGGGACAGGGGGCCGAGCTGAAGCTTTCTTT
cdr3_aa: CASSYWGTGGRAEAFF
v_call: TRBV6-5
d_call: TRBD1
j_call: TRBJ1-1
clone_size: NA

cdr3_nt: TGTGCCAGCAGTTACTCGTCTTCATGGGCGGGATACGAGCAGTACTTC
cdr3_aa: CASSYSSSWAGYEQYF
v_call: TRBV6-2/TRBV6-3
d_call: NA
j_call: TRBJ2-7
clone_size: many

cdr3_nt: TGTGCCATCAGTGGGGACAGGGACCGCTATGGCTACACCTTC
cdr3_aa: CAISGDRDRYGYTF
v_call: TRBV10-3
d_call: TRBD1
j_call: TRBJ1-2
clone_size: NA

cdr3_nt: TGTGCCTGGACGAAGACTAAAGGGGGATTCAGTGAAGAACTGTTTTTT
cdr3_aa: CAWTKTKGGFSEELFF
v_call: TRBV30
d_call: NA
j_call: TRBJ1-4
clone_size: NA

cdr3_nt: TGCGCCAGCAGCCAAGAGAGAGGGAGGCTGACTGAAGCTTTCTTT
cdr3_aa: CASSQERGRLTEAFF
v_call: TRBV4-1
d_call: NA
j_call: TRBJ1-1
clone_size: NA

cdr3_nt: TGTGCCAGCAGCTTACGAGGGCAGCTGAACACTGAAGCTTTCTTT
cdr3_aa: CASSLRGQLNTEAFF
v_call: TRBV11-2
d_call: NA
j_call: TRBJ1-1
clone_size: many

cdr3_nt: TGTGCCAGCAGTTCCCGTGCGCCTTCTTACGAGCAGTACTTC
cdr3_aa: CASSSRAPSYEQYF
v_call: TRBV6-9
d_call: NA
j_call: TRBJ2-7
clone_size: many

cdr3_nt: TGTGCCAGCAGCGGCCGGGTAGTGGTTTTT
cdr3_aa: CASSGRVVVF
v_call: TRBV9
d_call: NA
j_call: TRBJ2-3
clone_size: NA

cdr3_nt: TGTGCCAGCAGCCCCCACTTGGTTAATTCACCCCTCCACTTT
cdr3_aa: CASSPHLVNSPLHF
v_call: TRBV9
d_call: NA
j_call: TRBJ1-6
clone_size: NA

cdr3_nt: TGTGCCAGCAGCTTGTACGTAGGTCAAGAGACCCAGTACTTC
cdr3_aa: CASSLYVGQETQYF
v_call: TRBV5-5
d_call: NA
j_call: TRBJ2-5
clone_size: many

cdr3_nt: TGTGCCAGCACTCTCGACGACACCATGAACACTGAAGCTTTCTTT
cdr3_aa: CASTLDDTMNTEAFF
v_call: TRBV6-1
d_call: NA
j_call: TRBJ1-1
clone_size: NA

cdr3_nt: TGCGCCAGCAGCTTGCGTCATGGGACTTCGAACACTGAAGCTTTCTTT
cdr3_aa: CASSLRHGTSNTEAFF
v_call: TRBV5-1
d_call: NA
j_call: TRBJ1-1
clone_size: many

cdr3_nt: TGTGCCAGCAGTCGGGGGTTGGGGACCCAGTACTTC
cdr3_aa: CASSRGLGTQYF
v_call: TRBV28
d_call: NA
j_call: TRBJ2-5
clone_size: NA

cdr3_nt: TGCGCCAGCAGCCAGGACAGCTTTTTGGAGCAGTACTTC
cdr3_aa: CASSQDSFLEQYF
v_call: TRBV5-1
d_call: NA
j_call: TRBJ2-7
clone_size: NA

cdr3_nt: TGCGCCAGCAGATCGAGGGATTTCACCGGGGAGCTGTTTTTT
cdr3_aa: CASRSRDFTGELFF
v_call: TRBV4-1
d_call: NA
j_call: TRBJ2-2
clone_size: NA

cdr3_nt: TGTGCCAGCCTCCCGAGAACCGGGGAGCTGTTTTTT
cdr3_aa: CASLPRTGELFF
v_call: TRBV7-9
d_call: NA
j_call: TRBJ2-2
clone_size: few